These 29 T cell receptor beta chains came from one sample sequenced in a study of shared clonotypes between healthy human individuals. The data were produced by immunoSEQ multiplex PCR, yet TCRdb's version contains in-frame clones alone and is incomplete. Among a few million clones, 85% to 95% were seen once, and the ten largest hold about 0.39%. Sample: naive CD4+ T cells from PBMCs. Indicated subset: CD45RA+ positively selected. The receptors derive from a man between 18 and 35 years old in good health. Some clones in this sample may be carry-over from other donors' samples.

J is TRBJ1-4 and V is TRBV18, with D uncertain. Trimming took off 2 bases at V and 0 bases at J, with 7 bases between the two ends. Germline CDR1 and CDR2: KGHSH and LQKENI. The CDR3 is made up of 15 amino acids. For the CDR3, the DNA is TGTGCCAGCTCACCAGTGATTGCAACTAATGAAAAACTGTTTTTT. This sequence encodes CASSPVIATNEKLFF.

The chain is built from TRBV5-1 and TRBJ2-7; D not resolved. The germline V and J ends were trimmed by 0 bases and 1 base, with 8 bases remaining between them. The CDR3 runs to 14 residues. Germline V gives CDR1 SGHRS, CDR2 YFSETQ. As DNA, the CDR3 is TGCGCCAGCAGCTTGGCACTGGGATCCTACGAGCAGTACTTC. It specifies CASSLALGSYEQYF.

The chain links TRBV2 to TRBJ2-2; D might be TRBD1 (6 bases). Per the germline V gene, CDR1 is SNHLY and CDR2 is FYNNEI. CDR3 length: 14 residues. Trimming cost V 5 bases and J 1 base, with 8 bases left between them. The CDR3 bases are TGTGCCAGCAGTTTACAGGGGAACACCGGGGAGCTGTTTTTT. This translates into CASSLQGNTGELFF.

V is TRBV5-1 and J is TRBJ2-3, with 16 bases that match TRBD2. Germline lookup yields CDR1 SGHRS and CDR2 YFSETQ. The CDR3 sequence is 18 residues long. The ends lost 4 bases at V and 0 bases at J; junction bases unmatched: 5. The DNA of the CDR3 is TGCGCCAGCAGCGGCGGGACTAGCGGGAGGGGGAGCACAGATACGCAGTATTTT. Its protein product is CASSGGTSGRGSTDTQYF.

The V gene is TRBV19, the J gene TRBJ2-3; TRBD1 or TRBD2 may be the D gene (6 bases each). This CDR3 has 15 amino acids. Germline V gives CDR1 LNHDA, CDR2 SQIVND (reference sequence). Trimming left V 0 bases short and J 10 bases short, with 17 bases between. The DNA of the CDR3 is TGTGCCAGTAGTATAGAGGGGGGCCCCACGATTGCGCAGTATTTT. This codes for CASSIEGGPTIAQYF.

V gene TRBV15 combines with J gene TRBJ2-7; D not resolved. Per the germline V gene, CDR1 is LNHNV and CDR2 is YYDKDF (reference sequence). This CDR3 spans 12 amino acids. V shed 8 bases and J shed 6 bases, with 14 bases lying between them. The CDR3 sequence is CATSPGYSEQYF. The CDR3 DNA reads TGTGCCACCTCCCCCGGGTACTCCGAGCAGTACTTC.

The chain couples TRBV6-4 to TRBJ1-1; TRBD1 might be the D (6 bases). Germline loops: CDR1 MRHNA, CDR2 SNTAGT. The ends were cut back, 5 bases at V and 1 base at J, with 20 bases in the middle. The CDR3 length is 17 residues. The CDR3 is CASSRRAFGQQNTEAFF. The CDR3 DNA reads TGTGCCAGCAGTCGACGAGCTTTTGGACAGCAGAACACTGAAGCTTTCTTT.

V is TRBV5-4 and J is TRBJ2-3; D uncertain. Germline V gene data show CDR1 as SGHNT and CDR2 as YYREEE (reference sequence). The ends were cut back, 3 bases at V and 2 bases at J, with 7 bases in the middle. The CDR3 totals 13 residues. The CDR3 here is CASSYKNTDTQYF. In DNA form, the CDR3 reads TGTGCCAGCAGCTACAAAAACACAGATACGCAGTATTTT. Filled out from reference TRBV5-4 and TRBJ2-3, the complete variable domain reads ETGVTQSPTHLIKTRGQQVTLRCSSQSGHNTVSWYQQALGQGPQFIFQYYREEENGRGNFPPRFSGLQFPNYSSELNVNALELDDSALYLCASSYKNTDTQYFGPGTRLTVL.

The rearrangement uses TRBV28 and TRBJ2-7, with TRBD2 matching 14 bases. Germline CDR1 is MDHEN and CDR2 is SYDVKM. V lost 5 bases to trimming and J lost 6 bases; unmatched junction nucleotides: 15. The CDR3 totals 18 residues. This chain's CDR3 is CASSTARLAGGRRGEQYF. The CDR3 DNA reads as TGTGCCAGCAGTACCGCCAGACTAGCGGGAGGGCGTCGAGGCGAGCAGTACTTC.

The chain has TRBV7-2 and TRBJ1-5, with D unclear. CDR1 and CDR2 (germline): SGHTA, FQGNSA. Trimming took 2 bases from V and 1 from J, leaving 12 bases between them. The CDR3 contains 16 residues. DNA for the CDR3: TGTGCCAGCAGCTTACGGGGAGGGCGAAGCAATCAGCCCCAGCATTTT. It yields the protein CASSLRGGRSNQPQHF.

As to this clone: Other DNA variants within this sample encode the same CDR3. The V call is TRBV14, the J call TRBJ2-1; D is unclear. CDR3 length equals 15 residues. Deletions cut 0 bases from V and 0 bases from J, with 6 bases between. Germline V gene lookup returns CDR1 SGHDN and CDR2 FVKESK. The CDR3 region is CASSQEGGSYNEQFF. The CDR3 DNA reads TGTGCCAGCAGCCAAGAGGGCGGCTCCTACAATGAGCAGTTCTTC. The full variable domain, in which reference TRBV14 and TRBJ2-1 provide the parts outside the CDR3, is EAGVTQFPSHSVIEKGQTVTLRCDPISGHDNLYWYRRVMGKEIKFLLHFVKESKQDESGMPNNRFLAERTGGTYSTLKVQPAELEDSGVYFCASSQEGGSYNEQFFGPGTRLTVL.

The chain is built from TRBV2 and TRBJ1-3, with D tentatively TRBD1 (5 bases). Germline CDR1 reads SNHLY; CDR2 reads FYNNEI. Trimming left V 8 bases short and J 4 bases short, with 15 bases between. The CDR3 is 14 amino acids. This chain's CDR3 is CASGLGALGNTIYF. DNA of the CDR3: TGTGCCAGCGGCCTCGGGGCGCTGGGAAACACCATATATTTT.

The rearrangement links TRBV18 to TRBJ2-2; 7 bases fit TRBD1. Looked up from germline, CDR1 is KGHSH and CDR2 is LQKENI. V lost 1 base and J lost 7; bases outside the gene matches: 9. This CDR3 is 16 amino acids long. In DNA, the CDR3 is TGTGCCAGCTCACCACAATCACAGGGGCATGGCGGGGAGCTGTTTTTT. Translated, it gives CASSPQSQGHGGELFF. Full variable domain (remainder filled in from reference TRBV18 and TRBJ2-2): NAGVMQNPRHLVRRRGQEARLRCSPMKGHSHVYWYRQLPEEGLKFMVYLQKENIIDESGMPKERFSAEFPKEGPSILRIQQVVRGDSAAYFCASSPQSQGHGGELFFGEGSRLTVL.

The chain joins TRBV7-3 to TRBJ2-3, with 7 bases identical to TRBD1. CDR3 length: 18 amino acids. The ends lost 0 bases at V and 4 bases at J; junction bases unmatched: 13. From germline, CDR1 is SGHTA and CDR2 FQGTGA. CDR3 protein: CASSLTPTTYRGPDTQYF. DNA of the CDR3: TGTGCCAGCAGCTTAACCCCGACTACTTACAGGGGCCCAGATACGCAGTATTTT.

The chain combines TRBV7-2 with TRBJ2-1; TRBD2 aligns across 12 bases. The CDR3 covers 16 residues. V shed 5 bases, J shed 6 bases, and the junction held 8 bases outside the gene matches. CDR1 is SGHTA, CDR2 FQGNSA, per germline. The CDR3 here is CASSRLRTSGINEQFF. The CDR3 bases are TGTGCCAGCAGCCGACTTAGGACTAGCGGGATCAATGAGCAGTTCTTC.

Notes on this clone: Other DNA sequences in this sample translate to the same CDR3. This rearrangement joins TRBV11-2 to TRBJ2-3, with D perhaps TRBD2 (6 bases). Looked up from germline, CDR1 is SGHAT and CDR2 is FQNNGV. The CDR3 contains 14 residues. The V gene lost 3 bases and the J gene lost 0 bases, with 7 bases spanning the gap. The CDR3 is CASSLGGSTDTQYF. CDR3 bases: TGTGCCAGCAGCTTGGGGGGTAGCACAGATACGCAGTATTTT.

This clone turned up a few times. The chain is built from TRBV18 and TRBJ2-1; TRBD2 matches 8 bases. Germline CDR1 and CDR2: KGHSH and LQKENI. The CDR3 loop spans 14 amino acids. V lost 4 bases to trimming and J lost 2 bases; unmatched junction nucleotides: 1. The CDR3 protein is CASSLSGTYNEQFF. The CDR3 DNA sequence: TGTGCCAGCTCACTTAGCGGGACCTACAATGAGCAGTTCTTC.

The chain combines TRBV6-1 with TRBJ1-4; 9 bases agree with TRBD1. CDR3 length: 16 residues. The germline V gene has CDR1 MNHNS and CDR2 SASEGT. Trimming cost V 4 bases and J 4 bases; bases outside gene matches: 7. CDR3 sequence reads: CASSVQTTGGNEKLFF. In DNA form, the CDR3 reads TGTGCCAGCAGTGTCCAAACGACAGGGGGTAATGAAAAACTGTTTTTT.

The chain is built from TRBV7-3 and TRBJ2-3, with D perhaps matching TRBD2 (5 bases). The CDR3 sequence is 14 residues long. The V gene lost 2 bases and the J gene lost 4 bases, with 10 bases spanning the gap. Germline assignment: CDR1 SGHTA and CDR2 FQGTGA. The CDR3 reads CASSLRREPDTQYF. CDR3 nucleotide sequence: TGTGCCAGCAGCTTACGTAGGGAGCCAGATACGCAGTATTTT.

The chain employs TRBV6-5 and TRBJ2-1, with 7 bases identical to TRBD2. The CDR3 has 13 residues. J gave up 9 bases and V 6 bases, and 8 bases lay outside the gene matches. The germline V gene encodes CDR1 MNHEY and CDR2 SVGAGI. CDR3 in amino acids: CASSSTSLSEQFF. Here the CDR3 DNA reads TGTGCCAGCAGCTCGACTAGCTTGAGTGAGCAGTTCTTC.

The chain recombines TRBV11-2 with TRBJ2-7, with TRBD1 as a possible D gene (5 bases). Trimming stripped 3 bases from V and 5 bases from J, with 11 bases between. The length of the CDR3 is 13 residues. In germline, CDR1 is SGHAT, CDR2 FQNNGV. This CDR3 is CASSLVRVHEQYF. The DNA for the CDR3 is TGTGCCAGCAGCTTGGTCAGGGTCCACGAGCAGTACTTC.

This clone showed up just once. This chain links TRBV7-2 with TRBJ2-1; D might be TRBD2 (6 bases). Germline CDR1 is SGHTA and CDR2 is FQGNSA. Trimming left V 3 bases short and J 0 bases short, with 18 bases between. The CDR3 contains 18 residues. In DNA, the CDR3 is TGTGCCAGCAGCTTCCGAGGGACTTCCACCTACTCCTACAATGAGCAGTTCTTC. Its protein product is CASSFRGTSTYSYNEQFF.

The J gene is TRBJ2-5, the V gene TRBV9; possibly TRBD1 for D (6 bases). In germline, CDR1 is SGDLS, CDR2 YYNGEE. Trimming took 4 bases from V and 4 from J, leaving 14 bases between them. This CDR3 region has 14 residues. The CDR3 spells CASSPRQVVETQYF. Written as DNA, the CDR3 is TGTGCCAGCAGCCCGAGACAGGTTGTAGAGACCCAGTACTTC. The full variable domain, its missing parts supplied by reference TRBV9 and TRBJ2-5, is DSGVTQTPKHLITATGQRVTLRCSPRSGDLSVYWYQQSLDQGLQFLIQYYNGEERAKGNILERFSAQQFPDLHSELNLSSLELGDSALYFCASSPRQVVETQYFGPGTRLLVL.

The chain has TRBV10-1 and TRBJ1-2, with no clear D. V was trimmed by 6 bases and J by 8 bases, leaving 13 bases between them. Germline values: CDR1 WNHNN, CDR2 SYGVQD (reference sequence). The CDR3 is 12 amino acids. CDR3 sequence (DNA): TGCGCCAGCAGAGTCCGGGTTTGGGGCTACACCTTC. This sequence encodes CASRVRVWGYTF.

CDR3 sequence: CASSQGRAGLLAYEQYF. The DNA for the CDR3 is TGCGCCAGCAGCCAAGGTCGGGCAGGATTATTAGCCTACGAGCAGTACTTC. V usage is TRBV4-1 and J usage is TRBJ2-7; D uncertain. This CDR3 has 17 amino acids. The germline V gene has CDR1 MGHRA and CDR2 YSYEKL. The V end lost 1 base, the J end lost 2 bases, and 18 bases lay between the germline ends.

DNA of the CDR3: TGCGCCAGCAGCCCCCTGGCTAGCGGGAGGGCCCTGCCCAGGACCCAGTACTTC. Translating gives CASSPLASGRALPRTQYF. The chain uses TRBV5-1 and TRBJ2-5; 12 bases fit TRBD2. Germline V gene lookup returns CDR1 SGHRS and CDR2 YFSETQ. There are 18 residues in the CDR3. V lost 4 bases, J lost 7 bases, and 17 bases stayed unmatched.

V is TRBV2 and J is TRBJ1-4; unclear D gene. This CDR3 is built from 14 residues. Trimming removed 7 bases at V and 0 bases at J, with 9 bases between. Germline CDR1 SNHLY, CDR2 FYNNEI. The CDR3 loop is CASTPGTTNEKLFF. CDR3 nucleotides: TGTGCCAGCACTCCGGGGACAACTAATGAAAAACTGTTTTTT.

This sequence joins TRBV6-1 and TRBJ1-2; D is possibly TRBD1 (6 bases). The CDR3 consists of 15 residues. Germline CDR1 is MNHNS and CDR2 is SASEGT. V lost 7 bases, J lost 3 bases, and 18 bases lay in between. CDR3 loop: CASTPSRGFDYGYTF. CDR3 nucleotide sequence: TGTGCCAGCACCCCTTCGAGGGGGTTTGACTATGGCTACACCTTC.

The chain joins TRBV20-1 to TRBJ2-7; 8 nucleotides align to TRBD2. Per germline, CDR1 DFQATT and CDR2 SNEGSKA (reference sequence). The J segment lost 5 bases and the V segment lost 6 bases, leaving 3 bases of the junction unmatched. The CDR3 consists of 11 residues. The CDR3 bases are TGCAGTGCCATAGCGGGGAACGAGCAGTACTTC. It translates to CSAIAGNEQYF.